The 28 T cell receptor beta chains below were found in one sample sequenced in a study of blood T cells in healthy people across ages. Using a J-beta primer mix together with a sample-barcoded 5' primer, a second PCR was run for roughly 6 to 11 cycles. TCRdb re-called the 5' RACE reads with MiXCR, one entry per CDR3 protein. This sample has over 700,000 distinct CDR3 sequences, with around 25% found just once. Another study also made use of these data, one on T cells of mothers and their children.

Sequences were obtained from blood. The receptors were sampled from a boy aged 5-17 years in good health.

The gene calls are TRBV2 and TRBJ2-7; no reliable D call. The V end was cut by 5 bases, the J end by 0 bases, with 17 bases between. CDR1 and CDR2 from the germline V gene are SNHLY and FYNNEI. This CDR3 has 16 amino acids. The chain's CDR3 is CASSLHRTWSSYEQYF. The CDR3 DNA is TGTGCCAGCAGTCTTCATCGGACCTGGAGCTCCTACGAGCAGTACTTC.

This clonotype was counted only a few times. The V and J genes are TRBV2 and TRBJ2-4; unclear D gene. CDR1 and CDR2 (germline): SNHLY, FYNNEI. V dropped 3 bases and J dropped 2 bases, with 11 bases sitting between them. The CDR3 runs to 15 residues. Here the CDR3 reads CASSDSGPSKNIQYF. Here the CDR3 DNA reads TGTGCCAGCAGTGATTCCGGACCCTCCAAAAACATTCAGTACTTC.

This clonotype has only a few counts. The junction and the germline gene differ at one end; a read error may be behind it. This sequence joins TRBV14 and TRBJ1-2; D not certain. Germline V gives CDR1 SGHDN, CDR2 FVKESK. The CDR3 spans 13 residues. The CDR3 protein is CASSQDVVYGYTF. The DNA for the CDR3 is TGCGCCAGCAGCCAAGACGTGGTCTATGGCTACACCTTC.

This clonotype has more than one count but fewer than ten. The chain links TRBV7-9 to TRBJ2-1; TRBD2 agrees at 7 bases. The V segment lost 4 bases and the J segment 8 bases; nucleotides outside the gene matches: 2. Germline values: CDR1 SEHNR, CDR2 FQNEAQ (reference sequence). CDR3 length: 12 amino acids. The CDR3: CASSSTSDEQFF. Here the CDR3 DNA reads TGTGCCAGCAGCTCTACTAGCGATGAGCAGTTCTTC.

This clonotype was counted only a few times. The genes are TRBV7-2 and TRBJ2-5; 7 positions match TRBD2. TRBJ2-7 explains the end of the DNA better; the J call may be wrong. There are 13 residues in the CDR3. Germline CDR1 reads SGHTA; CDR2 reads FQGNSA. CDR3 DNA sequence: TGTGCCAGCAGGGAGGGAGGGACGAGCGAGCAGTACTTC. Encoded protein: CASREGGTSEQYF.

The chain employs TRBV27 and TRBJ1-6, with unresolved D. The CDR3 totals 12 residues. Germline CDR1 MNHEY, CDR2 SMNVEV (reference sequence). V was cut by 8 bases and J by 10 bases, with 12 bases left in between. In nucleotides, the CDR3 is TGTGCCAGCCGAGGCGAGGGCTCACCCCTCCACTTT. As protein: CASRGEGSPLHF.

This clonotype appeared a few times. The J gene is TRBJ2-1, the V gene TRBV12-3 or TRBV12-4; 8 bases fit TRBD2. J was trimmed by 8 bases and V by 4 bases; bases with no gene match: 16. The CDR3 totals 17 residues. CDR3 in DNA: TGTGCCAGCAGTTCTACCGGGACTAGGGATTTAGTCTATGAGCAGTTCTTC. Translating gives CASSSTGTRDLVYEQFF.

This clonotype was observed at least ten times. The chain recombines TRBV29-1 with TRBJ2-2, with a weak D call TRBD1 (7 bases). This CDR3 spans 15 amino acids. Trimming removed 6 bases from V and 0 bases from J, with 14 bases in between. Per germline, CDR1 SQVTM and CDR2 ANQGSEA. The CDR3 sequence is CSVGGTETNTGELFF. DNA of the CDR3: TGCAGCGTCGGAGGGACAGAGACGAACACCGGGGAGCTGTTTTTT.

The rearrangement joins TRBV11-2 to TRBJ2-5; D gene uncertain. Trimming stripped 5 bases from V and 5 bases from J, with 15 bases between. Per the germline V gene, CDR1 is SGHAT and CDR2 is FQNNGV. The CDR3 covers 14 residues. CDR3 DNA sequence: TGTGCCAGCAGCGAAAAGTCAGGCCGGGAGACCCAGTACTTC. Amino acids: CASSEKSGRETQYF. Drawing the rest from reference TRBV11-2 and TRBJ2-5, the complete variable domain is EAGVAQSPRYKIIEKRQSVAFWCNPISGHATLYWYQQILGQGPKLLIQFQNNGVVDDSQLPKDRFSAERLKGVDSTLKIQPAKLEDSAVYLCASSEKSGRETQYFGPGTRLLVL.

This sequence joins TRBV6-5 and TRBJ2-5; weak D call: TRBD1 (5 bases). Germline V gives CDR1 MNHEY, CDR2 SVGAGI. This CDR3 contains 14 residues. V was trimmed by 4 bases and J by 2 bases, leaving 11 bases between them. The CDR3 DNA follows: TGTGCCAGCAGTTGGGGCCAACTACAAGAGACCCAGTACTTC. Translation: CASSWGQLQETQYF.

Only a few counts were recorded for this clonotype. V usage is TRBV4-2 and J usage is TRBJ1-4; 11 bases fit TRBD1. This CDR3 is built from 16 residues. Germline assignment: CDR1 LGHNA and CDR2 YNFKEQ. Germline trimming cut 0 bases from V and 7 bases from J; bases unmatched to any gene: 4. In DNA form, the CDR3 reads TGTGCCAGCAGCCAAGATTGGGGGACAGGGGGTGAAAAACTGTTTTTT. Protein sequence: CASSQDWGTGGEKLFF.

This chain joins TRBV14 and TRBJ2-3; no definite D call. In germline, CDR1 is SGHDN, CDR2 FVKESK. The ends were cut back, 0 bases at V and 5 bases at J, with 9 bases in the middle. CDR3 length equals 14 residues. The CDR3 DNA reads as TGTGCCAGCAGCCAAGATTATTCGAGAGATACGCAGTATTTT. It specifies CASSQDYSRDTQYF.

This chain links TRBV7-2 with TRBJ2-7; weak D call: TRBD2 (5 bases). The length of the CDR3 is 15 residues. Trimming left V 0 bases short and J 7 bases short, with 16 bases between. The germline gives CDR1 SGHTA, CDR2 FQGNSA. This CDR3 reads CASSLAGEVTGEQYF. CDR3 bases: TGTGCCAGCAGCTTAGCGGGAGAGGTTACTGGGGAGCAGTACTTC.

This clonotype was picked up a small number of times. The chain employs TRBV2 and TRBJ2-7, with D possibly being TRBD1 (6 bases). The CDR3 is made up of 13 amino acids. V dropped 10 bases and J dropped 0 bases, with 13 bases sitting between them. Germline assignment: CDR1 SNHLY and CDR2 FYNNEI. The CDR3 DNA reads as TGTGCCATACAACAGGGCGACTCCTACGAGCAGTACTTC. Amino acids: CAIQQGDSYEQYF. The entire variable domain, with the rest obtained from reference TRBV2 and TRBJ2-7, is as follows: EPEVTQTPSHQVTQMGQEVILRCVPISNHLYFYWYRQILGQKVEFLVSFYNNEISEKSEIFDDQFSVERPDGSNFTLKIRSTKLEDSAMYFCAIQQGDSYEQYFGPGTRLTVT.

The V call is TRBV20-1, the J call TRBJ2-4, with D uncertain. The CDR3 covers 14 residues. V was cut by 3 bases and J by 4 bases, with 13 bases left in between. Germline values: CDR1 DFQATT, CDR2 SNEGSKA (reference sequence). Written as DNA, the CDR3 is TGCAGTGCTAGTGGGTCCCTGGGAAAAAACATTCAGTACTTC. Translating it yields CSASGSLGKNIQYF.

The chain uses TRBV3-1 and TRBJ1-1, with 7 nucleotides matching TRBD1. Germline V CDR1 and CDR2: LGHDT, YNNKEL (reference sequence). The V segment lost 2 bases and the J segment 11 bases; nucleotides outside the gene matches: 8. The CDR3 length is 13 residues. In DNA form, the CDR3 reads TGTGCCAGCAGCCAAAGGGAACAGGGGACGGCTTTCTTT. It encodes CASSQREQGTAFF.

This clonotype was recorded a few times. The DNA for the CDR3 is TGTGCCAGCAGCGAGGGGGCGAGAGATACGCAGTATTTT. It translates to CASSEGARDTQYF. The chain joins TRBV9 to TRBJ2-3, with 7 bases aligning to TRBD1. Trimming at V came to 3 bases and at J to 5 bases, leaving 3 bases not matched to a gene. CDR1 SGDLS and CDR2 YYNGEE come from the germline V gene. The CDR3 sequence is 13 residues long.

The J gene is TRBJ1-1, the V gene TRBV20-1, with 7 nucleotides matching TRBD1. CDR3 size: 15 residues. J lost 1 base, V lost 3 bases, and 8 bases had no gene match. Germline V gives CDR1 DFQATT, CDR2 SNEGSKA (reference sequence). For the CDR3, the DNA is TGCAGTGCTAGTTGGGCAGGGGGGGGGAACACTGAAGCTTTCTTT. Encoded protein: CSASWAGGGNTEAFF.

The rearrangement links TRBV20-1 to TRBJ2-5, with 12 bases matching TRBD1. V gave up 5 bases and J gave up 4 bases; unmatched junction bases: 8. CDR3 size: 15 residues. Germline values: CDR1 DFQATT, CDR2 SNEGSKA (reference sequence). The CDR3 reads CSAQTGTGGGETQYF. The CDR3 DNA follows: TGCAGTGCTCAGACCGGGACAGGGGGCGGAGAGACCCAGTACTTC.

This clonotype was recorded a few times. The CDR3 is CASSLGGSPADTQYF. The DNA for the CDR3 is TGTGCCAGCAGCTTAGGAGGTAGCCCCGCAGATACGCAGTATTTT. The rearrangement uses TRBV7-2 and TRBJ2-3; D gene uncertain. This CDR3 has 15 amino acids. CDR1 and CDR2 (germline): SGHTA, FQGNSA. Trimming shortened V by 1 base and J by 4 bases, and 12 bases separated the two germline ends. Full variable domain (outside the CDR3, taken from reference TRBV7-2 and TRBJ2-3): GAGVSQSPSNKVTEKGKDVELRCDPISGHTALYWYRQSLGQGLEFLIYFQGNSAPDKSGLPSDRFSAERTGGSVSTLTIQRTQQEDSAVYLCASSLGGSPADTQYFGPGTRLTVL.

The chain couples TRBV6-5 to TRBJ2-2; 8 positions agree with TRBD2. This CDR3 contains 14 residues. V lost 6 bases, J lost 7 bases, and 7 bases stayed unmatched. Germline loops: CDR1 MNHEY, CDR2 SVGAGI. CDR3 amino acids: CASRPPGGIGELFF. Written as DNA, the CDR3 is TGTGCCAGCAGACCCCCGGGAGGGATCGGGGAGCTGTTTTTT.

The chain links TRBV7-2 to TRBJ1-2, with 7 positions matching TRBD1. This CDR3 comprises 16 residues. Per the germline V gene, CDR1 is SGHTA and CDR2 is FQGNSA. The V segment lost 6 bases and the J segment 0 bases; nucleotides outside the gene matches: 10. CDR3 residues: CASSSGGQTANYGYTF. In nucleotides, the CDR3 is TGTGCCAGCAGTTCAGGGGGACAGACAGCTAACTATGGCTACACCTTC.

This clonotype turned up a few times. This chain connects TRBV2 to TRBJ1-2; D perhaps matches TRBD1 (6 bases). CDR1 and CDR2 (germline): SNHLY, FYNNEI. CDR3 length: 13 amino acids. The V end lost 8 bases, the J end lost 1 base, and 11 bases lay between the germline ends. CDR3 in amino acids: CASEGGRNYGYTF. CDR3 DNA: TGTGCCAGCGAGGGGGGGCGTAACTATGGCTACACCTTC. Looking up the rest from reference TRBV2 and TRBJ1-2 gives the full variable domain: EPEVTQTPSHQVTQMGQEVILRCVPISNHLYFYWYRQILGQKVEFLVSFYNNEISEKSEIFDDQFSVERPDGSNFTLKIRSTKLEDSAMYFCASEGGRNYGYTFGSGTRLTVV.

The chain employs TRBV7-9 and TRBJ2-1, with D perhaps matching TRBD1 (5 bases). The end of the DNA aligns better with TRBJ2-5, so the J call may be wrong. Germline CDR1 SEHNR, CDR2 FQNEAQ (reference sequence). This CDR3 is built from 15 residues. The CDR3 DNA sequence: TGTGCCAGCAGCTTAGGGACAACCGATCAAGAGACCCAGTACTTC. As protein: CASSLGTTDQETQYF.

This clonotype was seen more than once but under ten times. The rearrangement joins TRBV9 to TRBJ1-5, with unresolved D. This CDR3 has 15 residues. The V end was cut by 3 bases, the J end by 0 bases, with 10 bases between. Germline loops: CDR1 SGDLS, CDR2 YYNGEE. The CDR3 loop reads CASSEGQTSNQPQHF. The CDR3 coding sequence is TGTGCCAGCAGCGAAGGTCAGACTAGCAATCAGCCCCAGCATTTT.

Details on this clonotype: Germline is not matched at one junction end, which may reflect a read error. The chain combines TRBV5-4 with TRBJ1-2; 10 bases align to TRBD1. The CDR3 totals 15 residues. Germline V gene lookup returns CDR1 SGHNT and CDR2 YYREEE (reference sequence). CDR3 sequence reads: CTSSFLGQGIHGYTF. CDR3 nucleotide sequence: TGTACCAGCAGCTTCCTGGGACAGGGGATCCATGGCTACACCTTC. Complete variable domain (other parts from reference TRBV5-4 and TRBJ1-2): ETGVTQSPTHLIKTRGQQVTLRCSSQSGHNTVSWYQQALGQGPQFIFQYYREEENGRGNFPPRFSGLQFPNYSSELNVNALELDDSALYLCTSSFLGQGIHGYTFGSGTRLTVV.

This chain connects TRBV18 to TRBJ2-5, with D unclear. The CDR3 contains 14 residues. With 0 bases removed from V and 5 bases from J, the gap between germline ends came to 10 bases. The germline V gene encodes CDR1 KGHSH and CDR2 LQKENI. This chain's CDR3 is CASSPPSMRETQYF. The CDR3 DNA follows: TGTGCCAGCTCACCACCTTCAATGAGGGAGACCCAGTACTTC.

The chain uses TRBV6-6 and TRBJ2-6; D is unresolved. Trimming pared 2 bases from V and 3 bases from J, leaving 8 bases between. The CDR3 has 15 amino acids. Per the germline V gene, CDR1 is MNHNY and CDR2 is SVGAGI (reference sequence). CDR3 loop: CASSYGPFGANVLTF. Here the CDR3 DNA reads TGTGCCAGCAGTTACGGCCCTTTTGGGGCCAACGTCCTGACTTTC.